The source of this T cell receptor (beta chain) is a study of vaccination effects on CD4 cells after COVID-19. About the research overall: Median timing of post-vaccine samples was 72 days after the second dose. Study-wide results and limits: The authors studied few convalescent patients and collected no early post-infection timepoints. At late timepoints after vaccination, vaccine- and infection-induced clones shrank markedly.

Data came from immunoSEQ multiplex PCR; TCRdb stores just in-frame clones and leaves some out. Of approximately 61,000 clones listed, approximately 81% are singletons. Scientists isolated CD4+ T cells after a roughly 10-day culture period ended. The participants, recipients of two vaccine doses, got either BNT162b2 or mRNA-1273. Having tested negative for nucleocapsid antibodies, the vaccine recipients showed no prior SARS-CoV-2 infection. V lost 5 bases and J lost 3, with 10 bases in between. The length of the CDR3 is 13 residues. Germline CDR1 LNHDA, CDR2 SQIVND (reference sequence). Remarks on this clone: Its antigen is undetermined.

The chain joins TRBV19 to TRBJ2-5; no clear D. The input for sequencing was CD4+ T cells from PBMCs cultured without peptide, taken after COVID-19 vaccination. The sequence was obtained from a human donor who received a COVID-19 vaccine. The CDR3 region is CASSPWTEETQYF. The CDR3 DNA is TGTGCCAGTAGTCCATGGACGGAAGAGACCCAGTACTTC.